This T cell receptor beta chain was identified during a study of cytomegalovirus exposure and HLA in healthy donors. At the level of the study: In an early release, HLA-typed donors contributed 75 million to 85 million unique TCR sequences. The study's findings and limits: Among TCR sequences, most were rare, though some public TCRs appeared in many donors. Accurate prediction of most subjects' HLA-A and HLA-B alleles from TCR beta sequences was reported.

J gave up 5 bases and V 4 bases, and 3 bases lay outside the gene matches. The CDR3 extends over 14 amino acids. Germline CDR1 and CDR2: SGHTA and FQGTGA. The count of this clone is one. Its antigen is currently unknown. The PCR contained 60 Vbeta and 13 Jbeta primers. Sequenced by immunoSEQ multiplex PCR; TCRdb stores in-frame clones only, minus some. The profile shows around 90,000 clones, about 89% of them singletons. The chain carries TRBV7-3 and TRBJ1-1, with TRBD1 identical over 11 bases. Sequences were obtained from PBMCs. The source of this sequence is a man aged 30 to 45 in good health and CMV-seropositive. This CDR3 reads CASSSGQGATEAFF. For the CDR3, the DNA is TGTGCCAGCAGCTCAGGACAGGGGGCTACTGAAGCTTTCTTT.